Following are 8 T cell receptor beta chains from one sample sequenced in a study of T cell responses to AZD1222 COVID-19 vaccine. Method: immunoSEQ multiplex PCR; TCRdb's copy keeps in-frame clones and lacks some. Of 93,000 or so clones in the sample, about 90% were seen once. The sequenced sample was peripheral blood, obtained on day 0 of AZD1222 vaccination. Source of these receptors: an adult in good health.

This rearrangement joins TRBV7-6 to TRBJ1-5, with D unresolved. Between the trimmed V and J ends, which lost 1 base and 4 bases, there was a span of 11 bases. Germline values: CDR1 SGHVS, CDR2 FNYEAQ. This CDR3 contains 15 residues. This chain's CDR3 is CASSLEGGWNQPQHF. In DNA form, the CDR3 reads TGTGCCAGCAGCTTAGAGGGAGGATGGAATCAGCCCCAGCATTTT.

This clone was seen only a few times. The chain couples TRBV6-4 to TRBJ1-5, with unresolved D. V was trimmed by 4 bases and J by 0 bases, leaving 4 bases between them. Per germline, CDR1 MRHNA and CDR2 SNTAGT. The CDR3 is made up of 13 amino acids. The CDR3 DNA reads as TGTGCCAGCAGTGGGGGTAGCAATCAGCCCCAGCATTTT. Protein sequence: CASSGGSNQPQHF.

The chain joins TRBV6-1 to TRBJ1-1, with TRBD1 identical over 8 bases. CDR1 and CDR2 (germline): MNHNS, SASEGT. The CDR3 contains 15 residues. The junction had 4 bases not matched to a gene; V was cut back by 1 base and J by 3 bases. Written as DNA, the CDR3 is TGTGCCAGCAGTGAAGTTCAGGGGGCATACACTGAAGCTTTCTTT. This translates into CASSEVQGAYTEAFF.

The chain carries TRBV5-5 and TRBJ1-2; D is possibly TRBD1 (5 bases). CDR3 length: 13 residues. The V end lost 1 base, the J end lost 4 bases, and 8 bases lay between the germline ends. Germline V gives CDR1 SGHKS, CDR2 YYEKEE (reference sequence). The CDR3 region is CASSLSGTYGYTF. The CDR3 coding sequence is TGTGCCAGCAGCTTGTCAGGGACCTATGGCTACACCTTC.

The CDR3 reads CASSTGGDEQFF. Written as DNA, the CDR3 is TGTGCCAGCAGTACAGGGGGCGATGAGCAGTTCTTC. V gene TRBV12-3 or TRBV12-4 combines with J gene TRBJ2-1; 9 nucleotides agree with TRBD1. The CDR3 is 12 amino acids. The junction had 1 base not matched to a gene; V was cut back by 5 bases and J by 8 bases.

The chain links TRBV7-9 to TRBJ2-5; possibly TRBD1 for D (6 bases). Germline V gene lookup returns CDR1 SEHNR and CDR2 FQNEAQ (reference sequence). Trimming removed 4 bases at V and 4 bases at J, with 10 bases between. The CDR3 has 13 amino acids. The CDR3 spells CASSSTGRETQYF. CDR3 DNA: TGTGCCAGCAGCTCTACAGGGCGAGAGACCCAGTACTTC.

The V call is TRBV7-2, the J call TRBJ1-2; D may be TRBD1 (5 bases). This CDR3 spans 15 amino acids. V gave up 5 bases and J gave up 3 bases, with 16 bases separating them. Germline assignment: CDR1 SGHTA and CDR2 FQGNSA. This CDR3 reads CASSPPGGVYYGYTF. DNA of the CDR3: TGTGCCAGCAGCCCTCCGGGGGGAGTCTACTATGGCTACACCTTC.

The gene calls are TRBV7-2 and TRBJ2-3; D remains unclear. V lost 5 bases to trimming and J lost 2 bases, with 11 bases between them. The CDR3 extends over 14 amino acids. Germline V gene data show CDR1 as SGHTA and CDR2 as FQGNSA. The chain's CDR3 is CASSTGSPTDTQYF. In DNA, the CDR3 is TGTGCCAGCAGCACCGGGTCCCCCACAGATACGCAGTATTTT. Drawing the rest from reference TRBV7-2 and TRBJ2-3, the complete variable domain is GAGVSQSPSNKVTEKGKDVELRCDPISGHTALYWYRQSLGQGLEFLIYFQGNSAPDKSGLPSDRFSAERTGGSVSTLTIQRTQQEDSAVYLCASSTGSPTDTQYFGPGTRLTVL.